This entry is about one TCR beta chain. This entry belongs to a study of blood T cell repertoires in COVID-19. Produced via immunoSEQ multiplex PCR; TCRdb's table is partial and in-frame only. Found here are 50,000 to 70,000 clones, about 87% of them singletons; the top ten hold roughly 6.7%. J lost 3 bases, V lost 5 bases, and 8 bases had no gene match. Germline V gene sequence: CDR1 LNHDA, CDR2 SQIVND (reference sequence). This CDR3 spans 19 amino acids. The origin of this receptor is a man in his sixties with active or convalescent COVID-19. The chain carries TRBV19 and TRBJ2-6; 15 positions match TRBD2. Sequencing input: peripheral blood. The CDR3 loop is CASSLPPGLAGGGANVLTF. The CDR3 coding sequence is TGTGCCAGTAGTCTTCCCCCGGGACTAGCGGGAGGTGGGGCCAACGTCCTGACTTTC.